This T cell receptor (beta chain) is from a study of blood T cell repertoires in COVID-19. At the level of the study: From the United States, Italy and Spain came samples of acute and convalescent COVID-19. In each case, the material was cDNA or gDNA derived from T cells, B-cell-depleted T cells, or PBMCs.

As handled by the study authors: Estimates of nucleated cell counts were drawn from the amplification of reference gene primers. Measured with immunoSEQ multiplex PCR; TCRdb has only the in-frame clones, and not every one. V, J and clone size were drawn from that table, and D and trimming were deduced from the DNA. The repertoire holds around 220,000 clones, with roughly 80% as singletons. This clonotype was obtained from a woman aged 80 or over with active or convalescent COVID-19. Sample: peripheral blood.

The CDR3 region has the DNA TGTGCCAGCAAAAGGAATAGCGGGCTTGTTCCCTACAATGAGCAGTTCTTC. As protein: CASKRNSGLVPYNEQFF. The rearrangement uses TRBV2 and TRBJ2-1; 7 bases fit TRBD2. This CDR3 spans 17 amino acids. From germline, CDR1 is SNHLY and CDR2 FYNNEI. V dropped 7 bases and J dropped 2; count of bases not matched to a gene: 14.